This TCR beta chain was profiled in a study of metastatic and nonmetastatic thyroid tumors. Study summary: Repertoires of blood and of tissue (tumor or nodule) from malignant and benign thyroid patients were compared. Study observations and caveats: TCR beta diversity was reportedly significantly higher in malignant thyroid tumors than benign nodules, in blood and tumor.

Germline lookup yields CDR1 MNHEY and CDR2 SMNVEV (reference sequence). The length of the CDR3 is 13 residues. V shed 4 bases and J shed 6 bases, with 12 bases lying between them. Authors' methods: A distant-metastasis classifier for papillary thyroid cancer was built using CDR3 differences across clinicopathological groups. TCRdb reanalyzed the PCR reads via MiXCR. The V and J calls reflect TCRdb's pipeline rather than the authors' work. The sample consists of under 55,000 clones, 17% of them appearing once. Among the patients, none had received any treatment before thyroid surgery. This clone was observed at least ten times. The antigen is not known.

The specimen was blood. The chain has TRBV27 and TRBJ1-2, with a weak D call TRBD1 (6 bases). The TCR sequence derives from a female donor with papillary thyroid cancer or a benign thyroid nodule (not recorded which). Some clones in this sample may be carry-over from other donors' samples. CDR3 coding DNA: TGTGCCAGCAGTTACAGGGCGAGCGATGGCTACACCTTC. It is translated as CASSYRASDGYTF.